This T cell receptor (beta chain) was retrieved from a study of blood T cells in healthy people across ages (dated by TCRdb to about 2015). Regarding the research as a whole: Template switching captured roughly one uniquely barcoded TCR beta cDNA molecule per two T cells in model experiments. Age-related changes in TCR beta repertoire diversity were measured in the study by deep sequencing normalized with unique cDNA molecular identifiers. The donors were split into four age groups: young (average around 15 years), middle-aged (39), aged (more than 55) and long-lived (roughly 86). To avoid experimental bias, donors of different ages were distributed randomly across sequencing lanes. The study analyzed two additional independent replicas of 1 million unique cDNA reads from the same blood draw for two donors, one aged 18 to 30 and one aged 80 or older. The paper as a whole reports these results and caveats: Compared with the aged group, more naive CD4+ T cells, fewer expanded clones and increased TCR diversity were shown by the long-lived group, suggesting age selection. Total diversity estimates from one million sequenced T cells were considered lower bounds and underestimates. Because the CMV infection status of the donors was unknown, age-related changes in expanded clonotypes may potentially have been confounded. Conclusive comparison of naive and antigen-experienced compartments was prevented by the profiling of bulk unsorted PBMCs. As age increased, observed TCR beta diversity per million T cells dropped in a roughly linear way, and a significant reduction was already evident by age 40. There was a strong correlation between observed TCR beta diversity and the percentage of naive T cells measured by flow cytometry.

The CDR3 goes from the cysteine to the phenylalanine over 19 residues. Here the CDR3 DNA is all that survives: 57 bases in frame from base 1. Relative to germline, V is missing 1 base and J is missing 2 bases, with 9 bases of the junction outside any gene match. For CDR1 and CDR2, the germline V gene lists LGHNA and YSLEER. About this clonotype itself: Its binding antigen is unknown. Nothing much larger sits one base from this clone, and base qualities are not available.

Donors were 30 to 45 systemically healthy Caucasian individuals from Russia aged 6 to 90 years. About 9.1 milliliters of peripheral blood were collected from each donor into EDTA-treated Vacutainer tubes. Ficoll-Paque density-gradient centrifugation was used to isolate PBMCs, with at least 6.5 million obtained per sample. Trizol reagent was used to extract total RNA from PBMCs, with at least 5.5 micrograms per sample. Naive CD45RAhigh/CD27high T cell percentages were measured by flow cytometry on a PBMC aliquot from every donor. Library preparation used 5' RACE. Sequencing instrument: Illumina HiSeq 2500. A second about 7 to 11 cycle PCR used a sample-barcoded 5' primer and a J-beta primer mix. A unique molecular identifier was introduced onto each TCR beta cDNA molecule by a template-switch 5' adaptor carrying 12 random nucleotides. Each sample yielded at least 2.5 million CDR3-containing paired-end reads. First-strand cDNA synthesis was performed from all RNA using the Mint cDNA synthesis kit, with priming by a TRBC-specific oligonucleotide. Following uracil-DNA glycosylase treatment, a first 18-cycle PCR with universal primers M1SS and BC2_uni_R was performed on all cDNA. The paper's processing steps were these. Each sample was normalized by randomly selecting 1 million high-quality reads, each carrying a distinct molecular identifier. Reads with shared molecular identifiers were discarded instead of being binned into consensus sequences. CDR3 identification, clonotype clustering and error correction used MiTCR with a Q25 quality threshold and the strictest error-elimination algorithm. A nonparametric unseen species model with Euler transformation was used to estimate lower-bound total TCR beta diversity. Using fastp trimming at Q25 and MiXCR clonotype assembly, TCRdb reanalyzed the public sequencing data and kept in-frame beta chains. Each entry is one CDR3 protein sequence, shown with its most common DNA and genes. In this record, the V and J calls reflect TCRdb's handling and not the investigators' own analysis. The sample contains almost 800,000 distinct CDR3 sequences, 58% of them found a single time. 22% of the sample goes to the ten largest clones.

The receptor was derived from a man under 40 in good health. Recombination joined TRBV4-3 with TRBJ2-5, and 14 junctional nucleotides match TRBD2. The sequenced material came from blood. The CDR3: CASSQVRTSGRPAQETQYF. Read as DNA, the sequence is TGCGCCAGCAGCCAAGTCCGGACTAGCGGGAGGCCAGCTCAAGAGACCCAGTACTTC.